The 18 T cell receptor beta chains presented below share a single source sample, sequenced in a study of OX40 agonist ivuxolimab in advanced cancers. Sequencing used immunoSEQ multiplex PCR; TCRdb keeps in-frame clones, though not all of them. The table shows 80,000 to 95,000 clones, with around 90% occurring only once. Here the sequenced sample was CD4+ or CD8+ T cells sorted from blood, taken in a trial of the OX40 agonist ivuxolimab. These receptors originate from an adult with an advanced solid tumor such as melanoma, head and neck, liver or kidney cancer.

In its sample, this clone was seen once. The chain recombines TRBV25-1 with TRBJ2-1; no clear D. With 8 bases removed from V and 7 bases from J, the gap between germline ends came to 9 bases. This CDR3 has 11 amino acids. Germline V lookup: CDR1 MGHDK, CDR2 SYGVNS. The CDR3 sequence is CASLLGNEQFF. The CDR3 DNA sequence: TGTGCCAGCCTCCTTGGGAATGAGCAGTTCTTC.

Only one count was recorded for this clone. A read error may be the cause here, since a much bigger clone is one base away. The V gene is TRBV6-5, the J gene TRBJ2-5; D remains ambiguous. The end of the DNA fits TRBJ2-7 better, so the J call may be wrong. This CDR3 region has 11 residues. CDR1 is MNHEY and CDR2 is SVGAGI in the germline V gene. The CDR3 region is CASSFKYEQYF. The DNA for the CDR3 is TGTGCCAGCAGTTTTAAATACGAGCAGTACTTC.

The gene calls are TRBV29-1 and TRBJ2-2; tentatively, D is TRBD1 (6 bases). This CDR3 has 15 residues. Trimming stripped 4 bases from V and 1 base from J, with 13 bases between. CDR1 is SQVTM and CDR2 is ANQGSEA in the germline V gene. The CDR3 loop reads CSVVPGALNTGELFF. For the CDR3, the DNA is TGCAGCGTTGTCCCAGGGGCGTTGAACACCGGGGAGCTGTTTTTT.

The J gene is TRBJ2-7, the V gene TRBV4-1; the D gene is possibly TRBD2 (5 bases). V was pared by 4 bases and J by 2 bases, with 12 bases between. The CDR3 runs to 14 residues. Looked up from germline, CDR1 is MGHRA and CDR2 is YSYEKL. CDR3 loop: CASSPGGGTYEQYF. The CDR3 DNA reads TGCGCCAGCAGCCCCGGAGGTGGAACCTACGAGCAGTACTTC.

CDR3 in amino acids: CASSGLSGANVLTF. The CDR3 nucleotides are TGTGCCAGCAGCGGACTCTCTGGGGCCAACGTCCTGACTTTC. The chain has TRBV11-3 and TRBJ2-6; tentative D call: TRBD2 (5 bases). CDR1 is SGHNT and CDR2 is YENEEA in the germline V gene. The CDR3 runs to 14 residues. V lost 5 bases to trimming and J lost 0 bases, with 5 bases between them.

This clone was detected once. The CDR3 loop is CASSFGTGGIYGYTF. The CDR3 DNA sequence: TGCGCCAGCAGCTTTGGAACAGGGGGTATCTATGGCTACACCTTC. The chain carries TRBV5-1 and TRBJ1-2; 8 nucleotides align to TRBD1. CDR1 and CDR2 from the germline V gene are SGHRS and YFSETQ. Trimming at V came to 2 bases and at J to 4 bases, leaving 7 bases not matched to a gene. The CDR3 is made up of 15 amino acids.

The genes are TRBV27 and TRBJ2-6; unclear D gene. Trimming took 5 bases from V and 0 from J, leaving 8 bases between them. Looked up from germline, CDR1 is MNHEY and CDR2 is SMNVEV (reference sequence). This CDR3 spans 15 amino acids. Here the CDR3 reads CASSQGYSGANVLTF. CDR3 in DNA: TGTGCCAGCAGTCAAGGGTACTCTGGGGCCAACGTCCTGACTTTC. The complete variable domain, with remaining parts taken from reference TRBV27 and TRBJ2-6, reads EAQVTQNPRYLITVTGKKLTVTCSQNMNHEYMSWYRQDPGLGLRQIYYSMNVEVTDKGDVPEGYKVSRKEKRNFPLILESPSPNQTSLYFCASSQGYSGANVLTFGAGSRLTVL.

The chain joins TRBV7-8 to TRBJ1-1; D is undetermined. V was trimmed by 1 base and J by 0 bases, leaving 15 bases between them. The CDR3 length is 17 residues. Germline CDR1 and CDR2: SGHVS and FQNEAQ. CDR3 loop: CASSLGVGGYMNTEAFF. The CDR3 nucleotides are TGTGCCAGCAGCTTAGGGGTGGGCGGATACATGAACACTGAAGCTTTCTTT.

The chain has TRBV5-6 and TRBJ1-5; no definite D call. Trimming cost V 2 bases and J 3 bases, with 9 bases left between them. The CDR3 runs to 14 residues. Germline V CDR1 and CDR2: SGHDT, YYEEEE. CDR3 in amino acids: CASSFRGVNQPQHF. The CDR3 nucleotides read TGTGCCAGCAGCTTTCGCGGAGTCAATCAGCCCCAGCATTTT.

The DNA of the CDR3 is TGTGCCAGCAGTGCGACAGGGGCGGGGGAGACCCAGTACTTC. Residues: CASSATGAGETQYF. The chain combines TRBV27 with TRBJ2-5; 8 bases match TRBD1. The V and J ends lost 5 bases and 5 bases, in that order; junction bases with no gene match: 7. There are 14 residues in the CDR3. Germline lookup yields CDR1 MNHEY and CDR2 SMNVEV (reference sequence).

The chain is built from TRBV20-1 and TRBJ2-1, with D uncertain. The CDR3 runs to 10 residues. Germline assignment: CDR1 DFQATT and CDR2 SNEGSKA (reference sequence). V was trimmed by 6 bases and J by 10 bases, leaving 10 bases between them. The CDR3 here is CSARWGEQFF. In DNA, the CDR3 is TGCAGTGCCAGGTGGGGAGAGCAGTTCTTC.

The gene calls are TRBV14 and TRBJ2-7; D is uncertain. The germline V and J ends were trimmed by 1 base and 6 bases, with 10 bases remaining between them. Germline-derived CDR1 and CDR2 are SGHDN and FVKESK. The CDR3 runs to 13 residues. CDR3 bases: TGTGCCAGCAGCCAAGGAGTTAGCCTCGAGCAGTACTTC. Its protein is CASSQGVSLEQYF.

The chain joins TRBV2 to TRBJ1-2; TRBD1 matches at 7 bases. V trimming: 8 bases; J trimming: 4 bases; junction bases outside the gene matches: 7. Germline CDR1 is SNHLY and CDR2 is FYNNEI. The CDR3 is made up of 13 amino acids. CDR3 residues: CASFRQGGYGYTF. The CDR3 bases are TGTGCCAGCTTTAGACAGGGAGGCTATGGCTACACCTTC.

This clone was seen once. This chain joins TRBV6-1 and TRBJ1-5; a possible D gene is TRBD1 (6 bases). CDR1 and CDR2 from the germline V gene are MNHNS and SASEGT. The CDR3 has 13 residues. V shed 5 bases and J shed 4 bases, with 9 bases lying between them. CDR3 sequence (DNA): TGTGCCAGCAGTACGGGGGCTAATCAGCCCCAGCATTTT. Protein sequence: CASSTGANQPQHF.

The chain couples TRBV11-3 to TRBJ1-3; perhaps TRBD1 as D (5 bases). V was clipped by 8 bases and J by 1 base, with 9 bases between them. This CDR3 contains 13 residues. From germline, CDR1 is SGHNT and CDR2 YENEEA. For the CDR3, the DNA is TGTGCCAGCGAGGGGATTTCTGGAAACACCATATATTTT. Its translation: CASEGISGNTIYF.

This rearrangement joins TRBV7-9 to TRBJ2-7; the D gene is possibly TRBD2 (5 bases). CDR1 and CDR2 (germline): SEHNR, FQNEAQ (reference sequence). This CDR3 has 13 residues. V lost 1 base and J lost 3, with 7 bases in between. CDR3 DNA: TGTGCCAGCAGCTTAGGAGGGTACTACGAGCAGTACTTC. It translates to CASSLGGYYEQYF.

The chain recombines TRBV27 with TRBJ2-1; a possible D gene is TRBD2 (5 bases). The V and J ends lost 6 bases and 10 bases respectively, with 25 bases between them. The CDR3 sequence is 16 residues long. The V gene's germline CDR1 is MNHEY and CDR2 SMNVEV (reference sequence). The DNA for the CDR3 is TGTGCCAGCAGCCGTCCGGCGGGTACAGAGTCCCGGGAGCAGTTCTTC. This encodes CASSRPAGTESREQFF.

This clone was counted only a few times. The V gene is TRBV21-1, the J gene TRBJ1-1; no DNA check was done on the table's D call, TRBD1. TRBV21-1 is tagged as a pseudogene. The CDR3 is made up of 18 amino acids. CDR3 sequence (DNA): TGTGCCAGCAGCAAGTCGCAGATAAGCCTACAGGGGGAGTCTGAAGCTTTCTTT. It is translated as CASSKSQISLQGESEAFF.